This entry describes one T cell receptor beta chain. Germline V lookup: CDR1 DFQATT, CDR2 SNEGSKA (reference sequence). The CDR3 covers 11 residues. V was clipped by 6 bases and J by 6 bases, with 10 bases between them. These data belong to a study of T-cell reconstitution after alpha-beta-depleted transplantation in children. TCRbeta library preparation incorporated unique molecular identifiers. MiXCR, run by TCRdb on the PCR reads, gives a single entry per CDR3 protein. The sample lists 400,000 to 500,000 distinct CDR3 sequences, approximately 10% occurring once. Source: PBMCs from the stem cell graft donor, taken from the stem cell graft. This TCR derives from a human donor who donated a stem cell graft to a child with acute myeloid leukemia. The chain couples TRBV20-1 to TRBJ2-3; no definite D call. CDR3 in amino acids: CSAKDWDTQYF. The DNA of the CDR3 is TGCAGTGCGAAAGACTGGGATACGCAGTATTTT.